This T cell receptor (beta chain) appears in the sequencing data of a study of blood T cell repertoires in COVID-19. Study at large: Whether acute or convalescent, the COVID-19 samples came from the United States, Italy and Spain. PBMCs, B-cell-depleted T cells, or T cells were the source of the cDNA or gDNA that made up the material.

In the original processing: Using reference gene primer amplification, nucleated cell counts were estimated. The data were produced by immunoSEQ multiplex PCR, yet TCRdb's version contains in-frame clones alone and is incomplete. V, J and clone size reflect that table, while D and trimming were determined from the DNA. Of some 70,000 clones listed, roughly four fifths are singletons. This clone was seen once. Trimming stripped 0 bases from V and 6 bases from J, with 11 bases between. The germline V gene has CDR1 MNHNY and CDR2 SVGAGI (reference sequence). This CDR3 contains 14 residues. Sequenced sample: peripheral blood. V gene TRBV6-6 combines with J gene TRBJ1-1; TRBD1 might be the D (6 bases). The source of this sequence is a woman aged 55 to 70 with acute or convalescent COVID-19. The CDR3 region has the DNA TGTGCCAGCAGTTACTCCCAGGGGAGTCCTGAAGCTTTCTTT. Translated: CASSYSQGSPEAFF.